The T cell receptor (beta chain) described here comes from a study of blood T cell repertoires in COVID-19. As for the study in general: Italy, Spain and the United States were the sources of the convalescent and acute COVID-19 samples. From T cells, B-cell-depleted T cells, or PBMCs came the material, which was cDNA or gDNA.

The data were produced by immunoSEQ multiplex PCR, yet TCRdb's version contains in-frame clones alone and is incomplete. The table records 130,000 or so clones, roughly four fifths of them present only once. This CDR3 has 14 amino acids. V dropped 7 bases and J dropped 5; count of bases not matched to a gene: 8. Germline CDR1 reads SQVTM; CDR2 reads ANQGSEA. Clinical history reported by participants formed the basis on which cohorts were assigned. Recovered Cohort 3 donors showed two negative PCRs, clearance, or symptom resolution. This sequence joins TRBV29-1 and TRBJ1-4, with 9 bases identical to TRBD1. The specimen was PBMCs or T cells enriched from blood (not recorded which). The source is a young man who had recovered from COVID-19. CDR3 in amino acids: CSARGQGTNEKLFF. The CDR3 nucleotides read TGCAGCGCCCGGGGACAGGGCACCAATGAAAAACTGTTTTTT.